This TCR beta chain was profiled in a study of T cell repertoires in cytomegalovirus infection. Looking at the study overall: It was recently identified HLA-C-restricted and well-studied HLA-B-restricted CMV epitopes that the study used. CMV infection plus the matching HLA type was flagged by public TCR beta signatures.

Study results and caveats: HLA-C-restricted CMV-specific TCR beta clonotypes prevailed in the ex vivo response. Carriers of CMV plus the relevant HLA were identified by cumulative public TCR beta family frequency.

About this clonotype itself: The antigen is undetermined.

Using its own MiXCR run on the reads, TCRdb lists one record per CDR3 protein. The table has fewer than 950,000 distinct CDR3 sequences, roughly 33% seen once. The V and J ends lost 2 bases and 14 bases, in that order; junction bases with no gene match: 12. The CDR3 is 14 residues long. The V gene's germline CDR1 is DFQATT and CDR2 SNEGSKA (reference sequence). The source was cultured CD8+ T cells from PBMCs, collected from culture after CMV antigen stimulation. The TCR was taken from a human donor in good health (CMV status not recorded). Some clones in this sample may be carry-over from other donors' samples. The rearrangement links TRBV20-1 to TRBJ1-6; 7 bases agree with TRBD1. CDR3 sequence: CSARSGQNFRALHF. DNA of the CDR3: TGCAGTGCTAGATCGGGACAGAACTTTCGGGCCCTCCACTTT.